Below, 21 T cell receptor beta chains from the same sample are listed, as sequenced in a study of cytomegalovirus exposure and HLA in healthy donors. 13 Jbeta primers and 60 Vbeta primers were used for the PCR. TCRdb's copy holds only in-frame clones and misses some; the assay was immunoSEQ multiplex PCR. The table shows around 75,000 clones, with 78% occurring only once. Material for sequencing was PBMCs. The receptors derive from a man aged 35-49 years in good health and CMV-seronegative.

This clone was observed once. This chain links TRBV15 with TRBJ2-7, with TRBD2 identical over 8 bases. The CDR3 length is 16 residues. The junction had 7 bases not matched to a gene; V was cut back by 0 bases and J by 3 bases. Germline values: CDR1 LNHNV, CDR2 YYDKDF (reference sequence). DNA for the CDR3: TGTGCCACCAGCAGAGATGCGACGGGGGGGTTCTACGAGCAGTACTTC. Translated, it gives CATSRDATGGFYEQYF.

This clone was counted only a few times. This chain joins TRBV11-2 and TRBJ1-2; 7 nucleotides match TRBD1. CDR1 is SGHAT and CDR2 is FQNNGV in the germline V gene. The V and J ends lost 5 bases and 0 bases, in that order; junction bases with no gene match: 9. The CDR3 is made up of 16 amino acids. The CDR3 sequence: CASSQGQLSANYGYTF. The CDR3 DNA is TGTGCCAGCAGCCAGGGACAGCTCTCAGCTAACTATGGCTACACCTTC.

J is TRBJ2-7 and V is TRBV5-6, with D perhaps matching TRBD2 (5 bases). From germline, CDR1 is SGHDT and CDR2 YYEEEE. With 4 bases removed from V and 10 bases from J, the gap between germline ends came to 18 bases. The CDR3 sequence is 13 residues long. In DNA, the CDR3 is TGTGCCAGCAGCATATACCTCCGGGGAATACAGTACTTC. Amino acids: CASSIYLRGIQYF.

The chain carries TRBV5-5 and TRBJ1-5, with 9 bases fitting TRBD1. Losses at the gene ends were 4 bases for V and 0 bases for J; bases not matched to a gene: 5. The CDR3 has 16 amino acids. The germline V gene has CDR1 SGHKS and CDR2 YYEKEE (reference sequence). In DNA form, the CDR3 reads TGTGCCAGCAGCCCTCGGACAGGGGATAGCAATCAGCCCCAGCATTTT. Translated, it gives CASSPRTGDSNQPQHF. The full variable domain, completed using reference TRBV5-5 and TRBJ1-5, is DAGVTQSPTHLIKTRGQQVTLRCSPISGHKSVSWYQQVLGQGPQFIFQYYEKEERGRGNFPDRFSARQFPNYSSELNVNALLLGDSALYLCASSPRTGDSNQPQHFGDGTRLSIL.

There are a few counts of this clone. V is TRBV7-2 and J is TRBJ1-5; maybe TRBD1 (5 bases). V was shortened by 5 bases and J by 6 bases, with 26 bases between the two germline ends. The germline gives CDR1 SGHTA, CDR2 FQGNSA. This CDR3 region has 18 residues. The CDR3 here is CASSPSPPQGFGVQPQHF. CDR3 coding DNA: TGTGCCAGCAGCCCCTCTCCGCCCCAGGGTTTTGGGGTTCAGCCCCAGCATTTT.

The gene calls are TRBV7-9 and TRBJ1-4; D call uncertain. The CDR3 totals 14 residues. V was shortened by 5 bases and J by 8 bases, with 15 bases between the two germline ends. CDR1 and CDR2 (germline): SEHNR, FQNEAQ (reference sequence). CDR3 protein: CASSERPVGEKLFF. As DNA, the CDR3 is TGTGCCAGCAGCGAGAGGCCCGTTGGGGAAAAACTGTTTTTT.

This chain joins TRBV4-1 and TRBJ1-1, with 7 bases aligning to TRBD1. CDR1 is MGHRA, CDR2 YSYEKL, per germline. This CDR3 contains 15 residues. V dropped 2 bases and J dropped 0; count of bases not matched to a gene: 3. The CDR3: CASSQSGTVNTEAFF. CDR3 DNA sequence: TGCGCCAGCAGCCAATCCGGGACAGTGAACACTGAAGCTTTCTTT.

The chain recombines TRBV27 with TRBJ1-6, with D tentatively TRBD1 (6 bases). Germline lookup yields CDR1 MNHEY and CDR2 SMNVEV (reference sequence). Trimming cost V 8 bases and J 11 bases, with 22 bases left between them. The CDR3 loop spans 15 amino acids. CDR3 in amino acids: CASRLEPGGGAPLHF. For the CDR3, the DNA is TGTGCCAGCCGCCTTGAGCCGGGGGGCGGGGCACCCCTCCACTTT.

V gene TRBV6-5 combines with J gene TRBJ2-7; TRBD2 might be the D (5 bases). V was cut by 3 bases and J by 7 bases, with 10 bases left in between. The CDR3 spans 12 residues. Germline V gene data show CDR1 as MNHEY and CDR2 as SVGAGI. CDR3 loop: CASSYRGGEQYF. The CDR3 bases are TGTGCCAGCAGTTATCGGGGTGGGGAGCAGTACTTC.

The rearrangement uses TRBV19 and TRBJ2-1; no firm D call. The V gene's germline CDR1 is LNHDA and CDR2 SQIVND (reference sequence). This CDR3 contains 15 residues. The V end was cut by 1 base, the J end by 7 bases, with 14 bases between. Here the CDR3 reads CASSIVVDTWNEQFF. For the CDR3, the DNA is TGTGCCAGTAGTATAGTGGTTGACACGTGGAATGAGCAGTTCTTC.

This chain uses TRBV7-2 with TRBJ2-4; TRBD2 matches at 16 bases. Germline V gives CDR1 SGHTA, CDR2 FQGNSA. V lost 5 bases, J lost 3 bases, and 4 bases stayed unmatched. This CDR3 has 17 amino acids. CDR3 protein: CASSAGTSGGDKNIQYF. The CDR3 DNA follows: TGTGCCAGCAGCGCAGGGACTAGCGGGGGGGACAAAAACATTCAGTACTTC.

The chain employs TRBV7-9 and TRBJ2-7; maybe TRBD2 (5 bases). The CDR3 is 16 residues long. V lost 4 bases to trimming and J lost 4 bases, with 20 bases between them. CDR1 SEHNR and CDR2 FQNEAQ come from the germline V gene (reference sequence). The CDR3 DNA is TGTGCCAGCAGCTCCACCCACTCCCAGGAGCGGTACGAGCAGTACTTC. Protein sequence: CASSSTHSQERYEQYF.

V usage is TRBV27 and J usage is TRBJ1-1; TRBD1 is a possible D gene (6 bases). Germline V gene data show CDR1 as MNHEY and CDR2 as SMNVEV (reference sequence). V lost 4 bases, J lost 1 base, and 10 bases lay in between. The CDR3 loop spans 14 amino acids. Here the CDR3 DNA reads TGTGCCAGCAGTTACAGGGCCTCGAACACTGAAGCTTTCTTT. Translated, it gives CASSYRASNTEAFF.

The V gene is TRBV30, the J gene TRBJ1-6; no reliable D call. CDR1 and CDR2 (germline): GTSNPN, SVGIG (reference sequence). V was cut by 0 bases and J by 8 bases, with 14 bases left in between. CDR3 length equals 15 residues. The CDR3 spells CAWSVGGWMDSPLHF. The CDR3 coding sequence is TGTGCCTGGAGTGTAGGCGGATGGATGGATTCACCCCTCCACTTT.

In the case of this clone: A junction boundary mismatches the germline segment, possibly from a read error. V is TRBV7-9 and J is TRBJ2-5; D may be TRBD2 (6 bases). Germline V CDR1 and CDR2: SEHNR, FQNEAQ (reference sequence). The CDR3 has 13 amino acids. CDR3 sequence reads: CSSNLWGEETQYF. Here the CDR3 DNA reads TGTTCCAGCAACCTTTGGGGGGAAGAGACCCAGTACTTC.

This chain joins TRBV19 and TRBJ2-7; a possible D gene is TRBD1 (6 bases). The length of the CDR3 is 15 residues. Trimming cost V 5 bases and J 0 bases, with 14 bases left between them. Germline assignment: CDR1 LNHDA and CDR2 SQIVND (reference sequence). The CDR3 reads CASSYEQGYSYEQYF. CDR3 DNA: TGTGCCAGTAGTTATGAACAGGGATACTCCTACGAGCAGTACTTC. The variable domain in full, completed from reference TRBV19 and TRBJ2-7, reads DGGITQSPKYLFRKEGQNVTLSCEQNLNHDAMYWYRQDPGQGLRLIYYSQIVNDFQKGDIAEGYSVSREKKESFPLTVTSAQKNPTAFYLCASSYEQGYSYEQYFGPGTRLTVT.

The chain employs TRBV4-3 and TRBJ1-3; the D is unclear. V was pared by 2 bases and J by 1 base, with 6 bases between. The CDR3 extends over 14 amino acids. Germline V gives CDR1 LGHNA, CDR2 YSLEER. The CDR3 sequence is CASSQRGSGNTIYF. As DNA, the CDR3 is TGCGCCAGCAGCCAAAGAGGGTCTGGAAACACCATATATTTT.

The chain couples TRBV7-3 to TRBJ2-3; 9 bases fit TRBD2. The CDR3 is 16 amino acids. The J segment lost 2 bases and the V segment lost 3 bases, leaving 6 bases of the junction unmatched. Germline loops: CDR1 SGHTA, CDR2 FQGTGA. The CDR3 sequence is CASSFTAGGSTDTQYF. The CDR3 nucleotides are TGTGCCAGCAGCTTCACAGCGGGGGGCTCCACAGATACGCAGTATTTT.

This sequence joins TRBV11-3 and TRBJ2-3, with 9 bases that match TRBD2. The CDR3 totals 18 residues. J was trimmed by 4 bases and V by 0 bases; bases with no gene match: 11. Looked up from germline, CDR1 is SGHNT and CDR2 is YENEEA. CDR3 sequence (DNA): TGTGCCAGCAGCTTAGAAGGACTCACGCGGGGGGGATCAGATACGCAGTATTTT. This encodes CASSLEGLTRGGSDTQYF. The full variable domain, in which reference TRBV11-3 and TRBJ2-3 provide the parts outside the CDR3, is EAGVVQSPRYKIIEKKQPVAFWCNPISGHNTLYWYLQNLGQGPELLIRYENEEAVDDSQLPKDRFSAERLKGVDSTLKIQPAELGDSAVYLCASSLEGLTRGGSDTQYFGPGTRLTVL.

The rearrangement uses TRBV2 and TRBJ1-5; TRBD1 matches at 7 bases. CDR1 and CDR2 (germline): SNHLY, FYNNEI. With 6 bases clipped from V and 0 bases from J, the junction kept 5 bases outside the gene matches. The CDR3 has 15 residues. The CDR3 DNA is TGTGCCAGCAGGCCCGACAGGGTTAGCAATCAGCCCCAGCATTTT. Translation: CASRPDRVSNQPQHF. The full variable domain, with the rest looked up from reference TRBV2 and TRBJ1-5, is EPEVTQTPSHQVTQMGQEVILRCVPISNHLYFYWYRQILGQKVEFLVSFYNNEISEKSEIFDDQFSVERPDGSNFTLKIRSTKLEDSAMYFCASRPDRVSNQPQHFGDGTRLSIL.

The J gene is TRBJ2-7, the V gene TRBV7-3; 9 positions agree with TRBD1. CDR1 is SGHTA, CDR2 FQGTGA, per germline. CDR3 length: 13 amino acids. V lost 5 bases to trimming and J lost 4 bases; unmatched junction nucleotides: 3. The DNA of the CDR3 is TGTGCCAGCAGCACAGGGGGCGGGTACGAGCAGTACTTC. This codes for CASSTGGGYEQYF.